The 14 T cell receptor beta chains below all came from one sample that was sequenced in a study of blood T cells in healthy people across ages (dated by TCRdb to between 2014 and 2017). Library construction relied on 5' RACE. Sequencing took place on an Illumina HiSeq 2500. A second PCR of roughly 7 to 11 cycles was performed with a sample-barcoded 5' primer and a J-beta primer mix. Clones were called with MiXCR by TCRdb after fastp trimmed the public reads at Q25, and only in-frame beta chains were retained. For every CDR3 protein sequence, its rows merge into one entry that carries the most common genes and DNA. The sample table holds around 870,000 distinct CDR3 sequences, of which around 30% were seen once. Approximately 15% of the sample rests with the top ten. Sequencing was carried out using blood. The source of these receptors is a woman aged 80 or older in good health.

This clonotype has ten or more counts. The rearrangement uses TRBV21-1 and TRBJ1-4; the listed D gene, TRBD1, was not tested against the DNA. TRBV21-1 is shown as a pseudogene. CDR3 length: 17 residues. The CDR3, as DNA: TGTGCCAGCAGCAAAAGGCGACAGGGCGCAACTAATGAAAAACTGTTTTTT. The encoded protein is CASSKRRQGATNEKLFF.

Concerning this clonotype itself: A clone one base away is much larger, so this may be a read error. The chain has TRBV14 and TRBJ2-7; D ambiguous. CDR3 length: 11 amino acids. Germline CDR1 reads SGHDN; CDR2 reads FVKESK. DNA of the CDR3: TGTACCAGCAGCCAAGTCGGTAGGCAGTACTTC. This codes for CTSSQVGRQYF.

The chain links TRBV12-3 or TRBV12-4 to TRBJ1-6; D not resolved. The CDR3 contains 15 residues. V lost 1 base to trimming and J lost 10 bases, with 14 bases between them. CDR3: CASSLVGGPRSPLHF. DNA for the CDR3: TGTGCCAGCAGTTTAGTAGGCGGCCCGCGCTCACCCCTCCACTTT.

This clonotype has a handful of counts. Since a much larger clone is just one base distant, this may be a read error. The J gene is TRBJ2-5, the V gene TRBV6-4; 9 nucleotides line up with TRBD2. The CDR3 sequence is 14 residues long. The trim removed 2 bases at V and 11 bases at J, leaving 9 bases unmatched. From germline, CDR1 is MRHNA and CDR2 SNTAGT. This chain's CDR3 is CASSDSGGHNEQYF. For the CDR3, the DNA is TGTGCCAGCAGTGACAGCGGGGGGCACAATGAGCAGTACTTC.

J is TRBJ1-5 and V is TRBV7-2; 7 positions agree with TRBD1. Germline V gives CDR1 SGHTA, CDR2 FQGNSA. Losses at the gene ends were 1 base for V and 2 bases for J; bases not matched to a gene: 5. The CDR3 is 16 residues long. The CDR3 region has the DNA TGTGCCAGCAGCTTAGACACAGGGGTAGGCAATCAGCCCCAGCATTTT. The encoded protein is CASSLDTGVGNQPQHF.

This clonotype was seen ten or more times. This chain connects TRBV10-3 to TRBJ2-1; D tentatively reads TRBD1 or TRBD2 (5 bases each). V was trimmed by 1 base and J by 7 bases, leaving 5 bases between them. The CDR3 spans 12 residues. The germline V gene encodes CDR1 ENHRY and CDR2 SYGVKD. CDR3 residues: CAISEWGNEQFF. CDR3 nucleotides: TGTGCCATCAGTGAGTGGGGGAATGAGCAGTTCTTC.

This clonotype was seen at least ten times. J is TRBJ2-1 and V is TRBV6-6; D may be TRBD1 or TRBD2 (5 bases each). The germline gives CDR1 MNHNY, CDR2 SVGAGI (reference sequence). This CDR3 comprises 13 residues. V shed 7 bases and J shed 8 bases, with 15 bases lying between them. CDR3 amino acids: CASIRDPLDEQFF. CDR3 in DNA: TGTGCCAGCATCCGGGACCCTTTGGATGAGCAGTTCTTC.

The chain carries TRBV7-3 and TRBJ2-5; D is possibly TRBD2 (6 bases). Germline CDR1 is SGHTA and CDR2 is FQGTGA. V lost 2 bases and J lost 4, with 14 bases in between. The CDR3 sequence is 15 residues long. Here the CDR3 reads CASSLAGLGGETQYF. The CDR3 nucleotides are TGTGCCAGCAGCTTAGCTGGGCTGGGGGGAGAGACCCAGTACTTC.

This clonotype was found a few times. A much bigger clone sits one base away, suggesting this may be a read error. This rearrangement joins TRBV20-1 to TRBJ2-1; D not certain. The CDR3 runs 15 residues. Trimming left V 0 bases short and J 7 bases short, with 16 bases between. Per the germline V gene, CDR1 is DFQATT and CDR2 is SNEGSKA (reference sequence). This CDR3 reads CSARDSEFKWNEQFF. CDR3 coding DNA: TGCAGTGCTAGAGATTCGGAGTTCAAATGGAATGAGCAGTTCTTC.

This clonotype was seen only a few times. The V call is TRBV13, the J call TRBJ2-7; D uncertain. Germline V lookup: CDR1 PRHDT, CDR2 FYEKMQ (reference sequence). Deletions cut 6 bases from V and 6 bases from J, with 12 bases between. This CDR3 comprises 12 residues. CDR3 region: CASSSDIVEQYF. DNA of the CDR3: TGTGCCAGCAGTTCCGACATCGTCGAGCAGTACTTC.

V is TRBV10-3 and J is TRBJ1-2, with 9 positions matching TRBD1. CDR3 length: 15 amino acids. Losses at the gene ends were 5 bases for V and 3 bases for J; bases not matched to a gene: 7. Looked up from germline, CDR1 is ENHRY and CDR2 is SYGVKD. CDR3 sequence (DNA): TGTGCCATCAGTATCACAGGGGGCACGGACTATGGCTACACCTTC. Protein sequence: CAISITGGTDYGYTF.

This clonotype was seen a few times. Germline is not matched at one junction end, which may reflect a read error. The chain uses TRBV20-1 and TRBJ2-3; TRBD2 matches 11 bases. The CDR3 loop spans 14 amino acids. CDR1 is DFQATT, CDR2 SNEGSKA, per germline (reference sequence). The CDR3 nucleotides read TGTAGTGCTAGAGATAGCGGGGGGGGGGATACGCAGTATTTT. Translation: CSARDSGGGDTQYF.

Many counts were recorded for this clonotype. The chain joins TRBV29-1 to TRBJ2-3; 10 bases are a match to TRBD2. CDR1 and CDR2 from the germline V gene are SQVTM and ANQGSEA. This CDR3 is 16 amino acids long. V was clipped by 8 bases and J by 3 bases; unmatched bases: 14. CDR3 DNA: TGCAGCTCCGTTAATAGCGGGGGGCCCCGGACAGATACGCAGTATTTT. Translation: CSSVNSGGPRTDTQYF.

The rearrangement joins TRBV7-2 to TRBJ1-1; 7 bases match TRBD1. CDR1 and CDR2 from the germline V gene are SGHTA and FQGNSA. Losses at the gene ends were 5 bases for V and 4 bases for J; bases not matched to a gene: 10. CDR3 size: 15 residues. The CDR3 protein is CASSPPTGIATEAFF. The CDR3 DNA reads TGTGCCAGCAGCCCCCCGACAGGGATCGCCACTGAAGCTTTCTTT.